This TCR beta chain comes out of a study of T-cell memory formation after mild COVID-19. Study-level results: Shrinking CD4+ clones resided mostly in CM and EM, and CD8+ ones in EMRA. Pre-infection memory showed some responding clones, and this suggested that cross-reactive memory joined.

TCRalpha and TCRbeta libraries used 5'RACE with constant-segment primers and UMIs. Each CDR3 protein is one row after TCRdb ran MiXCR on the 5' RACE reads. In the table there are more than 350,000 distinct CDR3 sequences, roughly 20% of which are singletons. A word on this clonotype: Its antigen is undetermined.

This TCR was sampled from an adult woman who had mild COVID-19 (a few samples of this study predate the infection). Cell type and time point are not known. The sample taken for sequencing was PBMCs or a T cell subset sorted from them (not recorded which).

CDR3 protein: CASTNGEGSYEQYF. CDR3 nucleotides: TGTGCCAGCACCAATGGGGAGGGCTCCTACGAGCAGTACTTC. The chain uses TRBV7-9 and TRBJ2-7; 7 nucleotides align to TRBD2. The germline V gene has CDR1 SEHNR and CDR2 FQNEAQ (reference sequence). The CDR3 loop spans 14 amino acids. J lost 0 bases, V lost 7 bases, and 6 bases had no gene match.